A selection of T cell receptor beta chains follows, all from one sample in a study of human T cells and chemical hapten exposure. In TCRdb, the RACE reads were re-called with MiXCR into one record per CDR3 protein. There are 150,000 to 200,000 distinct CDR3 sequences in the sample; roughly 30% occur only once, and about 2.7% lies in the top ten. Sequencing was performed on whole blood, taken in connection with sensitization to the hapten diphenylcyclopropenone (DPC). Every receptor here comes from a woman younger than 45 with alopecia areata. Some clones in this sample may be carry-over from other donors' samples. CDR3s leave out the opening cysteine and the closing phenylalanine or tryptophan. A D gene is named only where the DNA matches it firmly.

TRBJ2-7,.,TRBV6-2/TRBV6-3,ASRPTGTPRDEQY
TRBJ1-1,.,TRBV3-1,ASSQDAGTEAF
TRBJ1-1,.,TRBV5-1,ASSLVVTSSSQQF
TRBJ1-5,.,TRBV29-1,SSGTGQINQPQH
TRBJ1-2,TRBD1,TRBV29-1,SVATGGRVLSYT
TRBJ1-6,TRBD1,TRBV18,ASSLRTGPGNSPLH
TRBJ1-5,.,TRBV12-3/TRBV12-4,ARSFGGGSQPQH
TRBJ1-5,TRBD1,TRBV15,ATSDRGLTQPQH
TRBJ1-6,TRBD1,TRBV27,ASSPYRGQGGSPLH
TRBJ2-1,.,TRBV28,ASGSSSYNEQF
TRBJ2-1,.,TRBV28,ASSFQGPGNEQF
TRBJ1-1,.,TRBV20-1,SARGEGWWAEAF
TRBJ2-3,.,TRBV4-3,ASSLQDLPTDTQY
TRBJ2-2,TRBD2,TRBV28,ASVLAGGIDGELF
TRBJ1-5,.,TRBV15,ATSRDAGGNQPQH
TRBJ1-2,.,TRBV7-2,ASSPRFGDGYT
TRBJ2-1,TRBD1,TRBV6-2/TRBV6-3,ASRGQAYNEQF
TRBJ2-7,.,TRBV27,ASSLTPFYEQY
TRBJ1-1,.,TRBV5-4,ASSPPRGQNTEAF
TRBJ2-1,.,TRBV4-2,ASSQEGSKYNEQF
TRBJ2-1,TRBD2,TRBV5-4,ASSLVLTSDSYNEQF
TRBJ1-2,.,TRBV6-2/TRBV6-3,ASRDASYGYT
TRBJ2-7,TRBD1,TRBV28,ASSTPGQSYEQY
TRBJ2-5,TRBD1,TRBV29-1,SVSTGAETQY
TRBJ1-5,TRBD1,TRBV5-1,ASSLQGIQDQPQH
TRBJ1-1,TRBD1,TRBV10-3,AISGGQGAKNTEAF
TRBJ2-3,.,TRBV10-2,ASREGSTDTQY
TRBJ1-1,TRBD1,TRBV4-2,ASSQVPQGAPEAF
TRBJ2-7,TRBD2,TRBV28,ASSFLGTSGSYEQY
TRBJ2-7,.,TRBV4-3,ASSQVIQGYEQY
TRBJ2-2,.,TRBV4-3,ASSQDLVIGELF
TRBJ2-7,TRBD1,TRBV27,ASSLPDRPYEQY
TRBJ2-7,TRBD1,TRBV12-3/TRBV12-4,ASSLGQGAREQY
TRBJ1-4,.,TRBV28,ASSLSGVNEKLF
TRBJ2-1,.,TRBV4-3,ASSPRLGSSYNEQF
TRBJ2-7,.,TRBV29-1,SVGGWGSKSYEQY
TRBJ1-2,.,TRBV15,ATSTSRGFYGYT
TRBJ2-3,TRBD2,TRBV5-1,ASSWSSGSIDTQY
TRBJ1-6,.,TRBV28,ATERGLNSPLH
TRBJ2-1,.,TRBV7-2,ASSRLVNEQF
TRBJ1-1,TRBD1,TRBV28,ASSHSSHRDREAF
TRBJ2-3,.,TRBV6-2/TRBV6-3,ASSYGLLGSTDTQY
TRBJ2-3,TRBD2,TRBV7-9,ASSLYLAGTTDTQY
TRBJ1-1,.,TRBV28,ASTLVGVSEAF
TRBJ2-5,.,TRBV20-1,SGGRQETQY
TRBJ2-3,.,TRBV5-1,ASRGISTDTQY
TRBJ1-3,.,TRBV12-3/TRBV12-4,ASTPSGSGNTIY
TRBJ2-1,TRBD1,TRBV29-1,SVVLDRTPRSSYNEQF
TRBJ1-3,TRBD1,TRBV7-2,ASSWQTGDPIY
TRBJ2-7,TRBD1,TRBV20-1,SARARGQGEY
TRBJ2-1,TRBD2,TRBV28,ASCLSGGGGNNEQF
TRBJ2-7,TRBD1,TRBV15,ATSVNRGHEQY
TRBJ2-5,.,TRBV2,ASKVGNQETQY
TRBJ1-1,.,TRBV6-5,ASSGRNTEAF
TRBJ2-7,TRBD1,TRBV29-1,SVGHPKESRAGGYEQY
TRBJ2-3,TRBD1,TRBV7-3,ASSGGQATDTQY
TRBJ2-5,.,TRBV29-1,SVVGEETQY
TRBJ2-7,.,TRBV10-3,AISDQAGPYEQY
TRBJ1-5,.,TRBV21-1,ARPRDICNQPQH